One and the same sample provided the 17 T cell receptor beta chains below, sequenced in a study of response to subunit inactivated influenza vaccine. TCRdb redid the calling of the RT-PCR reads with MiXCR, one entry per CDR3 protein. The data contain roughly 500,000 distinct CDR3 sequences, around 25% of them singletons. The sequencing used CD4+ T cells sorted from PBMCs, collected 4 to 6 days after vaccination. These receptors came from a man aged 45 to 65 who received an inactivated influenza vaccine.

The rearrangement uses TRBV12-3 or TRBV12-4 and TRBJ2-7; the D gene could be TRBD1 or TRBD2 (6 bases each). Trimming left V 5 bases short and J 6 bases short, with 17 bases between. The CDR3 runs 14 residues. In DNA form, the CDR3 reads TGTGCCAGCAGTCTCGGGGGCCGGGGAGGCGAGCAGTACTTC. It specifies CASSLGGRGGEQYF.

The chain carries TRBV7-2 and TRBJ2-7; tentatively, D is TRBD1 or TRBD2 (5 bases each). This CDR3 is built from 15 residues. The germline V and J ends were trimmed by 7 bases and 3 bases, with 19 bases remaining between them. CDR1 is SGHTA and CDR2 is FQGNSA in the germline V gene. CDR3 amino acids: CASKPTGTAFYEQYF. The CDR3 nucleotides read TGTGCCAGCAAACCAACCGGGACGGCTTTCTACGAGCAGTACTTC.

This clonotype occurred a few times. This chain uses TRBV20-1 with TRBJ2-7; D is possibly TRBD2 (5 bases). V gave up 1 base and J gave up 6 bases, with 10 bases separating them. Germline V gives CDR1 DFQATT, CDR2 SNEGSKA (reference sequence). The CDR3 extends over 12 amino acids. The chain's CDR3 is CSARVTSAEQYF. The CDR3 nucleotides are TGCAGTGCTAGAGTTACTAGTGCCGAGCAGTACTTC.

The genes are TRBV12-3 or TRBV12-4 and TRBJ1-6; possibly TRBD1 for D (5 bases). With 6 bases removed from V and 13 bases from J, the gap between germline ends came to 13 bases. CDR3 length: 12 amino acids. CDR3 protein: CASRDPGQPLHF. The CDR3 DNA sequence: TGTGCCAGCAGAGACCCAGGGCAGCCCCTCCACTTT.

A single count supports this clonotype. The genes are TRBV10-3 and TRBJ2-6; 7 bases map to TRBD2. The CDR3 is 16 residues long. CDR1 and CDR2 (germline): ENHRY, SYGVKD. V lost 4 bases to trimming and J lost 2 bases; unmatched junction nucleotides: 5. This chain's CDR3 is CAISGGGKPGANVLTF. CDR3 sequence (DNA): TGTGCCATCAGTGGGGGGGGGAAACCTGGGGCCAACGTCCTGACTTTC.

This clonotype occurred a few times. This chain joins TRBV3-1 and TRBJ2-3; D tentatively reads TRBD1 or TRBD2 (6 bases each). Trimming pared 1 base from V and 2 bases from J, leaving 13 bases between. The CDR3 loop spans 16 amino acids. From germline, CDR1 is LGHDT and CDR2 YNNKEL (reference sequence). The CDR3 sequence: CASSQGSGATTDTQYF. In nucleotides, the CDR3 is TGTGCCAGCAGCCAAGGGTCGGGGGCCACCACAGATACGCAGTATTTT.

This chain joins TRBV7-2 and TRBJ2-5; TRBD1 aligns across 8 bases. Germline V gene data show CDR1 as SGHTA and CDR2 as FQGNSA. The length of the CDR3 is 15 residues. The V segment lost 1 base and the J segment 1 base; nucleotides outside the gene matches: 2. The CDR3 is CASSLVQGVQETQYF. The CDR3 bases are TGTGCCAGCAGCTTAGTACAGGGGGTCCAAGAGACCCAGTACTTC.

The chain carries TRBV4-2 and TRBJ2-2; no firm D call. Germline-derived CDR1 and CDR2 are LGHNA and YNFKEQ. V shed 1 base and J shed 1 base, with 7 bases lying between them. The CDR3 has 15 residues. This CDR3 reads CASSQGRQNTGELFF. The DNA for the CDR3 is TGTGCCAGCAGCCAAGGCAGGCAGAACACCGGGGAGCTGTTTTTT.

The chain joins TRBV19 to TRBJ1-1; 8 nucleotides line up with TRBD1. Per germline, CDR1 LNHDA and CDR2 SQIVND (reference sequence). J was trimmed by 2 bases and V by 5 bases; bases with no gene match: 4. The CDR3 extends over 14 amino acids. The CDR3 sequence: CASSWTGRNTEAFF. CDR3 DNA sequence: TGTGCCAGTAGTTGGACAGGGCGTAACACTGAAGCTTTCTTT.

This clonotype was seen a few times. CDR3 sequence: CASSSLVRENTGELFF. CDR3 coding DNA: TGTGCCAGCAGTTCCCTTGTCCGGGAGAACACCGGGGAGCTGTTTTTT. The chain combines TRBV7-8 with TRBJ2-2; possibly TRBD2 for D (5 bases). The germline V gene encodes CDR1 SGHVS and CDR2 FQNEAQ. V was pared by 6 bases and J by 1 base, with 15 bases between. The CDR3 consists of 16 residues.

The V call is TRBV29-1, the J call TRBJ2-7; D ambiguous. The germline V gene encodes CDR1 SQVTM and CDR2 ANQGSEA. The CDR3 totals 13 residues. Between the trimmed V and J ends, which lost 4 bases and 3 bases, there was a span of 13 bases. Written as DNA, the CDR3 is TGCAGCGTTGTTTTGACATCGGACTACGAGCAGTACTTC. Protein sequence: CSVVLTSDYEQYF.

This clonotype has a handful of counts. The V gene is TRBV7-2, the J gene TRBJ2-2, with D hard to call. The V gene lost 5 bases and the J gene lost 4 bases, with 20 bases spanning the gap. This CDR3 region has 17 residues. The germline gives CDR1 SGHTA, CDR2 FQGNSA. The CDR3 here is CASSPPLRLRVTGELFF. In DNA form, the CDR3 reads TGTGCCAGCAGCCCTCCCTTGAGGCTACGAGTCACCGGGGAGCTGTTTTTT. The full variable domain, its missing parts supplied by reference TRBV7-2 and TRBJ2-2, is GAGVSQSPSNKVTEKGKDVELRCDPISGHTALYWYRQSLGQGLEFLIYFQGNSAPDKSGLPSDRFSAERTGGSVSTLTIQRTQQEDSAVYLCASSPPLRLRVTGELFFGEGSRLTVL.

The V call is TRBV7-2, the J call TRBJ2-3, with D possibly TRBD2 on 5 matching bases. V lost 8 bases and J 4 bases, leaving 22 bases between the germline ends. This CDR3 is 16 amino acids long. In germline, CDR1 is SGHTA, CDR2 FQGNSA. The CDR3 sequence is CASVNLRAAAADTQYF. CDR3 nucleotides: TGTGCCAGCGTAAATCTGAGGGCGGCTGCTGCAGATACGCAGTATTTT. The full variable domain, completed using reference TRBV7-2 and TRBJ2-3, is GAGVSQSPSNKVTEKGKDVELRCDPISGHTALYWYRQSLGQGLEFLIYFQGNSAPDKSGLPSDRFSAERTGGSVSTLTIQRTQQEDSAVYLCASVNLRAAAADTQYFGPGTRLTVL.

CDR3 nucleotide sequence: TGTGCCAGCAGTGTGCGGGAGGCCAACACCGGGGAGCTGTTTTTT. Residues: CASSVREANTGELFF. The genes are TRBV25-1 and TRBJ2-2; 8 bases match TRBD2. Germline V gives CDR1 MGHDK, CDR2 SYGVNS. The CDR3 is made up of 15 amino acids. Trimming took 4 bases from V and 2 from J; bases not matched to a gene: 3.

The CDR3 nucleotides read TGTGCCAGCAGTTACGGGCGGCGGGGGGGCATAAGCACAGATACGCAGTATTTT. Residues: CASSYGRRGGISTDTQYF. The chain is built from TRBV6-5 and TRBJ2-3; 9 positions agree with TRBD2. The ends lost 2 bases at V and 0 bases at J; junction bases unmatched: 9. The CDR3 runs 18 residues. CDR1 is MNHEY and CDR2 is SVGAGI in the germline V gene.

The V call is TRBV3-1, the J call TRBJ2-2; no reliable D call. Germline V gene sequence: CDR1 LGHDT, CDR2 YNNKEL (reference sequence). This CDR3 is 12 amino acids long. The ends were cut back, 1 base at V and 6 bases at J, with 3 bases in the middle. The CDR3: CASSQVPGELFF. CDR3 nucleotide sequence: TGTGCCAGCAGCCAAGTTCCCGGGGAGCTGTTTTTT.

The J gene is TRBJ2-2, the V gene TRBV27; D may correspond to TRBD1 or TRBD2 (5 bases each). Germline CDR1 and CDR2: MNHEY and SMNVEV (reference sequence). V shed 4 bases and J shed 3 bases, with 18 bases lying between them. CDR3 length: 17 amino acids. In DNA, the CDR3 is TGTGCCAGCAGTTCCCGGGGACGTATTCCTTACACCGGGGAGCTGTTTTTT. It yields the protein CASSSRGRIPYTGELFF.